This T cell receptor beta chain comes out of a study of cytomegalovirus exposure and HLA in healthy donors (dated by TCRdb to 2015 to 2018). Looking at the study overall: According to a later analysis, one platform produced both the 110 or so validation repertoires and the 666 repertoires of the first cohort. The study aimed to test whether signatures of past pathogen exposure could be identified by cataloging public T cell receptors. Besides the first cohort of hundreds of subjects, a separate validation cohort made up of 90 to 150 different subjects was used. To predict cytomegalovirus infection status, the study combined high-throughput TCR immunosequencing, statistical association of individual TCRs with disease status, and machine learning. Broad study findings and their caveats: The validation cohort had no HLA typing available for a later analysis, so co-occurrence within that cohort was assessed over all 120 repertoires. Across donors, most TCR sequences were observed very rarely, whereas some public TCRs were present in many individuals. The authors suggested that the approach could potentially be generalized to other disease states and immunological phenotypes. A total of 164 TCR beta chains were listed by the study as associated with cytomegalovirus. Subsequent analysis determined that TCRs grouped into clusters in the first cohort also showed a tendency toward co-occurrence across the approximately 110 validation repertoires, and roughly 95% of cluster scores exceeded 0. In vitro tests confirmed that a few of the cytomegalovirus-associated TCR beta chains recognize cytomegalovirus antigens. In both the original and validation cohorts, the classifier was reported to diagnose cytomegalovirus status with high specificity and sensitivity.

To prepare the library, the immunoSEQ multiplex PCR assay was applied. The authors' pipeline ran thus. A statistical classification framework was developed to diagnose cytomegalovirus status using the catalog of TCR beta chain sequences. TCRdb took over this immuneACCESS table, retaining in-frame rearrangements with V and J assigned. Such tables are incomplete; in checked studies, under half of the missing clones stem from an unresolved V gene, and the remainder is unexplained. The V and J calls and clone size come from that table; D and trimming were worked out from the DNA. The sample data list approximately 120,000 clones, and roughly 86% of these were observed just once. The ten largest clones capture about 2% of the sample. The donors were included in the validation cohort of approximately 130 subjects, a group kept apart from the roughly 700-subject first cohort. The CDR3 numbers 11 residues from cysteine through phenylalanine. Kept here is only the CDR3 DNA, which spans 33 bases and is read in frame from base 1. V is cut by 4 bases and J by 5 bases, and the space between the germline ends is 5 bases. The germline V gene (reference sequence) provides CDR1 SEHNR and CDR2 FQNEAQ.

A note on this clone: Its antigen remains undetermined. Base qualities are not at hand, and no much larger clone is one base apart.

The chain couples TRBV7-9 to TRBJ1-2, with no confident D gene call. This receptor was taken from a woman younger than 30 in good health and CMV-seronegative. The source material was PBMCs. The sequence in DNA is TGTGCCAGCAGCTCCCTTTATGGCTACACCTTC. Translated, this is CASSSLYGYTF.